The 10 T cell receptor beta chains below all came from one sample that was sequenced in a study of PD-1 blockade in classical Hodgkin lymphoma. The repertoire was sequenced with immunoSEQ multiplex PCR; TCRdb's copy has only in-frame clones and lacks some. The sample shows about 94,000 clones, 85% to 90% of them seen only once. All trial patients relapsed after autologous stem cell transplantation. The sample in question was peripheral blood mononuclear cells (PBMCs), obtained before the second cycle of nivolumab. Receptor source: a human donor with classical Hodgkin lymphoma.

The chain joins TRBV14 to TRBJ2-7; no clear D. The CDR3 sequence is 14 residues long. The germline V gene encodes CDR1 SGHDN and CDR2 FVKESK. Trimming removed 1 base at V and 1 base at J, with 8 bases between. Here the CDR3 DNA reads TGTGCCAGCAGCCAAGTTTGGCGATCCTACGAGCAGTACTTC. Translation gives CASSQVWRSYEQYF.

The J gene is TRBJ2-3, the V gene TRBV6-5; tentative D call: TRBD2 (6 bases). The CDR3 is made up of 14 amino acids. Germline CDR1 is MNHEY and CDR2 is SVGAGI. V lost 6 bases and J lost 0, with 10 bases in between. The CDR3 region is CASRSGGSTDTQYF. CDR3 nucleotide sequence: TGTGCCAGCAGATCCGGGGGTAGCACAGATACGCAGTATTTT.

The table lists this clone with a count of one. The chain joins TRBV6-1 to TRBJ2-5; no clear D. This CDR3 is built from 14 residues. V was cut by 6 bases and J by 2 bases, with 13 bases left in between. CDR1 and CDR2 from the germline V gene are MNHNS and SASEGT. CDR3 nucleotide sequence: TGTGCCAGCAGGGTGCTTTGGGGACAAGAGACCCAGTACTTC. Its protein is CASRVLWGQETQYF.

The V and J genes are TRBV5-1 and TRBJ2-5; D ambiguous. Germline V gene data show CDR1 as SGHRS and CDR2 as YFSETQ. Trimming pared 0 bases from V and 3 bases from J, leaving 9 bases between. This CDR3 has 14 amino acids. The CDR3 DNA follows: TGCGCCAGCAGCTTGGGCGTAACGGAAGAGACCCAGTACTTC. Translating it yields CASSLGVTEETQYF.

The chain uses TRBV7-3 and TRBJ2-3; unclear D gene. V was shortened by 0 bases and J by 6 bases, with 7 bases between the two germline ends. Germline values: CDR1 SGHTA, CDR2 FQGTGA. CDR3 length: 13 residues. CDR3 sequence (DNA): TGTGCCAGCAGCTTAACCCTAGATGATACGCAGTATTTT. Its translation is CASSLTLDDTQYF.

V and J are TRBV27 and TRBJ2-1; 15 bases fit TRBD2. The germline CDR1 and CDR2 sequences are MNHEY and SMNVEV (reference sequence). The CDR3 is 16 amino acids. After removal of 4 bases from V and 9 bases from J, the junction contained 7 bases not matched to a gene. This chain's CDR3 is CASSSGLAGGLGEQFF. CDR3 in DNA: TGTGCCAGCAGTTCGGGACTAGCGGGGGGCCTGGGTGAGCAGTTCTTC.

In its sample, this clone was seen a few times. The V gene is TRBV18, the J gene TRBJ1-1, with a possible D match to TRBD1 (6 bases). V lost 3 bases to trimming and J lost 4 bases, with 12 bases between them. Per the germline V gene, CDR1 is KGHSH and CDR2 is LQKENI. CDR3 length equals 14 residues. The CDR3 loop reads CASSPDRRGTEAFF. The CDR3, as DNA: TGTGCCAGCTCACCGGACAGAAGGGGCACTGAAGCTTTCTTT.

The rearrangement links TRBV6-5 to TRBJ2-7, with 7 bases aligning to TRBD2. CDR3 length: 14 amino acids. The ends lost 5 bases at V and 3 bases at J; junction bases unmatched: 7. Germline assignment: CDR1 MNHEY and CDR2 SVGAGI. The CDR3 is CASSRSGEVYEQYF. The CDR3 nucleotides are TGTGCCAGCAGTCGGAGCGGGGAGGTCTACGAGCAGTACTTC.

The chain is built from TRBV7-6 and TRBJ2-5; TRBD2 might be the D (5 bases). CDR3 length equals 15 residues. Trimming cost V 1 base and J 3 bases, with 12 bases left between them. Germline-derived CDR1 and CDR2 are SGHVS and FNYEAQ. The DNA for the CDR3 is TGTGCCAGCAGCTTAGGGGAGTGGGCTAAAGAGACCCAGTACTTC. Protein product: CASSLGEWAKETQYF.

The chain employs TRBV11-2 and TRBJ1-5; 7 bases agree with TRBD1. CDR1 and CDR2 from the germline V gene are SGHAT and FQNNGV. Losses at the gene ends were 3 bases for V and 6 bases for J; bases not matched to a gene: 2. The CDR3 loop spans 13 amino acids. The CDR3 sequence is CASSFRTGQPQHF. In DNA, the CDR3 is TGTGCCAGCAGCTTCCGGACAGGTCAGCCCCAGCATTTT.